The source of this T cell receptor (beta chain) is a study of T cells in Graves' hyperthyroidism and ophthalmopathy. Amplified regions were TCR beta CDR3 sequences from RNA transcripts. First-round RT-PCR targeting the TCR CDR3 was performed with the HTBI primer set. TCRdb independently ran MiXCR on the multiplex PCR reads; one entry per CDR3 protein. The sample consists of hundreds of thousands of distinct CDR3 sequences, 15% to 17% of them appearing once. Patients were aged 18 to 65, had disease duration under 2 months, and had newly diagnosed hyperthyroidism. Germline V gene data show CDR1 as KGHSY and CDR2 as FQNENV. CDR3 length: 15 amino acids. J lost 1 base, V lost 4 bases, and 6 bases had no gene match.

The sample was blood. This receptor was obtained from a woman aged 18-29 years with Graves' hyperthyroidism. The chain uses TRBV16 and TRBJ1-2, with 7 bases lining up with TRBD1. CDR3 amino acids: CASSPPRDSNYGYTF. The DNA for the CDR3 is TGTGCCAGCAGCCCGCCGAGGGACAGTAACTATGGCTACACCTTC.